This T cell receptor (beta chain) was obtained from a study of T cells in Graves' hyperthyroidism and ophthalmopathy. Germline loops: CDR1 KGHSH, CDR2 LQKENI. The CDR3 is made up of 16 amino acids. With 5 bases clipped from V and 6 bases from J, the junction kept 10 bases outside the gene matches. Amplification yielded TCR beta CDR3 regions, with RNA transcripts as the source. When the TCR CDR3 underwent first-round RT-PCR, the HTBI primer set was used. TCRdb reprocessed the multiplex PCR reads via MiXCR and lists one record per CDR3 protein. The data contain approximately 600,000 distinct CDR3 sequences, 13% to 15% of them singletons.

The TCR sequence derives from a woman between 18 and 29 years old with Graves' ophthalmopathy. The V gene is TRBV18, the J gene TRBJ1-5, with 10 bases lining up with TRBD1. The material sequenced was blood. The CDR3 DNA reads TGTGCCAGCTCAACTTCGACAGGGGGCACGGGTCAGCCCCAGCATTTT. Translating gives CASSTSTGGTGQPQHF.